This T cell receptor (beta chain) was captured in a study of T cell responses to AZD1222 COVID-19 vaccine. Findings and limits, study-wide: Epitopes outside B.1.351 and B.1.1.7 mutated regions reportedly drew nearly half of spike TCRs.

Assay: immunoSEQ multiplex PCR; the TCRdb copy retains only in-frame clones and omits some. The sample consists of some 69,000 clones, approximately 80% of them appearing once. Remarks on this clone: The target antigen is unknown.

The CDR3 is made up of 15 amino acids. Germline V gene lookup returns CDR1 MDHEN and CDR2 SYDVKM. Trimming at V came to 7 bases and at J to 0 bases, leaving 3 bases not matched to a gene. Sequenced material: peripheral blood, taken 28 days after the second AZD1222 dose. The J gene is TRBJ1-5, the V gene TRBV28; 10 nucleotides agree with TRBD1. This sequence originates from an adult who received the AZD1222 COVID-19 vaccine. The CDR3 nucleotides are TGTGCCAGCACGGGACAGGGGCATAGCAATCAGCCCCAGCATTTT. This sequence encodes CASTGQGHSNQPQHF.